This T cell receptor beta chain was documented in a study of monozygotic twins with inflammatory bowel disease. TCRdb re-called the 5' RACE reads and catalogs CDR3 proteins one per entry, DNA excluded. Its table lists about 380,000 distinct CDR3 sequences. Material for sequencing was blood. This clonotype was obtained from a human donor with ulcerative colitis or Crohn's disease, or a healthy co-twin of an affected twin (not recorded which).

CDR3 region: CASSDRVSNQPQHF. The chain employs TRBV6-1 and TRBJ1-5; the D call from TCRdb, TRBD1, cannot be confirmed without DNA. CDR3 length equals 14 residues. CDR1 is MNHNS and CDR2 is SASEGT in the germline V gene.